Listed below are T cell receptor beta chains from one sample, sequenced in a study of Ad26.COV2.S vaccination and SARS-CoV-2 variants. TCRdb's copy holds only in-frame clones and misses some; the assay was immunoSEQ multiplex PCR. The table shows roughly 400,000 clones, with about 89% occurring only once. This sample comprised peripheral blood, obtained in a trial of Ad26.COV2.S vaccine versus placebo. These receptor sequences come from a person aged 18-65 years who received the Ad26.COV2.S COVID-19 vaccine or a placebo. The CDR3 runs from the conserved cysteine through the conserved F or W. Fields, in order: D gene, J gene, V gene, clone size, CDR3 protein, CDR3 DNA. A D gene is named only where the DNA matches it firmly. Clone size appears in some rows only: once, few, many, or a class for an expanded clone.

>.|TRBJ2-1|TRBV6-2/TRBV6-3|.
CASSTYSEQFF
TGTGCCAGCAGTACCTACAGTGAGCAGTTCTTC
>TRBD1|TRBJ2-1|TRBV9|.
CASSAGTGVYNEQFF
TGTGCCAGCAGCGCCGGGACAGGAGTCTACAATGAGCAGTTCTTC
>.|TRBJ1-5|TRBV30|.
CAWSPPGTLHRQPQHF
TGTGCCTGGAGTCCTCCGGGAACCCTGCATCGTCAGCCCCAGCATTTT
>.|TRBJ1-1|TRBV7-9|once
CASSLNEAFF
TGTGCCAGCAGCTTAAATGAAGCTTTCTTT
>TRBD1|TRBJ1-2|TRBV27|once
CASSNRGPFDGYTF
TGTGCCAGCAGTAACAGGGGGCCGTTCGATGGCTACACCTTC
>.|TRBJ2-5|TRBV28|.
CASSLVGEVETQYF
TGTGCCAGCAGTTTAGTGGGAGAGGTAGAGACCCAGTACTTC
>TRBD1|TRBJ2-7|TRBV7-9|.
CASSPGQGRDYEQYF
TGTGCCAGCAGTCCAGGACAGGGAAGAGATTACGAGCAGTACTTC
>.|TRBJ1-1|TRBV19|.
CASGLPKGWMTEAFF
TGTGCCAGTGGACTGCCAAAGGGGTGGATGACTGAAGCTTTCTTT
>.|TRBJ1-2|TRBV30|.
CAWSVSGTGGYTF
TGTGCCTGGAGTGTATCAGGGACGGGTGGCTACACCTTC
>.|TRBJ1-3|TRBV28|.
CASSSPVTVEIYF
TGTGCCAGCAGTTCCCCCGTGACAGTCGAAATATATTTT